This T cell receptor (beta chain) came from a study of blood T cell repertoires in COVID-19. About the research overall: Samples taken during acute and convalescent COVID-19 were collected in the United States, Italy and Spain. T cells, B-cell-depleted T cells, or PBMCs supplied cDNA or gDNA.

CDR1 LNHNV and CDR2 YYDKDF come from the germline V gene (reference sequence). The CDR3 contains 16 residues. Trimming at V came to 0 bases and at J to 8 bases, leaving 10 bases not matched to a gene. As originally analysed: From reference gene primer amplification, estimates of nucleated cell counts were derived. Sequencing used immunoSEQ multiplex PCR; TCRdb keeps in-frame clones, though not all of them. From that table come the V and J calls and clone size; the DNA was used to work out D and trimming. The table lists 150,000 or so clones, 80% to 90% of them singletons, with around 6.1% in the top ten.

Sample: peripheral blood. The chain couples TRBV15 to TRBJ2-1; TRBD2 aligns across 7 bases. This TCR came from a man older than 75 with acute or convalescent COVID-19. CDR3 protein: CATSREETSRLHEQFF. The CDR3 bases are TGTGCCACCAGCAGAGAGGAGACTAGCAGGTTACATGAGCAGTTCTTC.